Listed below are T cell receptor beta chains from one sample, sequenced in a study of CD8+CD57+ T cells in acquired aplastic anemia. MiXCR, run by TCRdb on the reads, gives a single entry per CDR3 protein. The table has about 75,000 distinct CDR3 sequences, about 70% seen once. The sequencing input was sorted CD4+, CD8+, or CD8+CD57+ T cells (not recorded which) from PBMCs. The receptors derive from a human donor with aplastic anemia. The CDR3 runs from the conserved cysteine through the conserved F or W. Fields, in order: clone size, D gene, J gene, V gene, CDR3 protein, CDR3 DNA. The D gene is left open where the match is weak. Size values are once, few and many counts, or a class for expanded clones, and some rows have none.

few	.	TRBJ1-2	TRBV2	CAIQIEVGYTF	TGTGCCATCCAGATTGAGGTGGGCTACACCTTC
.	.	TRBJ2-7	TRBV9	CASSPGFGSYEQYF	TGTGCCAGCAGCCCGGGGTTTGGGTCCTACGAGCAGTACTTC
few	TRBD1	TRBJ1-1	TRBV7-8	CASSSDRGNTEAFF	TGTGCCAGCAGCTCGGACAGGGGGAACACTGAAGCTTTCTTT
few	.	TRBJ2-7	TRBV7-2	CASSLRQGNNEQYF	TGTGCCAGCAGCTTACGGCAGGGTAACAACGAGCAGTACTTC
.	.	TRBJ2-3	TRBV20-1	CSARRTGRTLTDTQYF	TGCAGTGCTAGAAGAACGGGGCGTACTCTCACAGATACGCAGTATTTT
few	.	TRBJ2-2	TRBV20-1	CSAIVTGELFF	TGCAGTGCTATTGTAACCGGGGAGCTGTTTTTT
.	.	TRBJ2-7	TRBV20-1	CSARDLYGKAYEQYF	TGCAGTGCTAGAGATTTATACGGGAAAGCCTACGAGCAGTACTTC
.	.	TRBJ2-7	TRBV7-6	CASSSGGEQYF	TGTGCCAGTAGTTCCGGGGGAGAGCAGTACTTC
.	TRBD2	TRBJ2-2	TRBV29-1	CSVGASGTGELFF	TGCAGCGTTGGAGCTAGCGGCACCGGGGAGCTGTTTTTT
many	TRBD1	TRBJ2-7	TRBV20-1	CSALGQETGPNYEQYF	TGCAGTGCGTTGGGACAGGAGACAGGGCCCAACTACGAGCAGTACTTC
few	TRBD1	TRBJ1-5	TRBV24-1	CATSDTGGNQPQHF	TGTGCCACCAGTGATACAGGGGGCAATCAGCCCCAGCATTTT
few	.	TRBJ1-3	TRBV7-8	CASSSQGFNAGNTIYF	TGTGCCAGCAGCAGCCAGGGTTTCAACGCTGGAAACACCATATATTTT
.	.	TRBJ2-5	TRBV29-1	CSVPGGETQYF	TGCAGCGTTCCGGGTGGGGAGACCCAGTACTTC
.	.	TRBJ1-2	TRBV25-1	CASSTSGAGYTF	TGTGCCAGCTCTACGTCAGGGGCTGGCTACACCTTC
.	TRBD1	TRBJ1-1	TRBV10-1	CASSEADRVGTEAFF	TGCGCCAGCAGTGAGGCCGACAGGGTGGGCACTGAAGCTTTCTTT
.	.	TRBJ2-1	TRBV19	CASSMGPSPHF	TGTGCCAGTAGTATGGGACCCTCCCCCCACTTC
.	TRBD2	TRBJ2-7	TRBV12-3/TRBV12-4	CASSLGLRGAVVSYEQYF	TGTGCCAGCAGTTTGGGACTAAGGGGCGCGGTGGTATCCTACGAGCAGTACTTC